This T cell receptor beta chain was captured in a study of blood T cell repertoires in COVID-19. Study background: Collection of acute and convalescent COVID-19 samples took place in the United States, Italy and Spain. PBMCs, B-cell-depleted T cells, or T cells were the source of the cDNA or gDNA that made up the material.

Per the authors' pipeline: Amplified reference gene primers provided the basis for estimating nucleated cell counts. Data came from immunoSEQ multiplex PCR; TCRdb stores just in-frame clones and leaves some out. V, J and clone size reflect that table, while D and trimming were determined from the DNA. The data show hundreds of thousands of clones, around 85% seen once. The receptor's source is a woman older than 75 with acute or convalescent COVID-19. Sequenced material: peripheral blood.

CDR3 protein: CASRDRSRTEAFF. The CDR3 region has the DNA TGTGCCAGCAGGGACAGGTCCCGAACTGAAGCTTTCTTT. The chain combines TRBV6-5 with TRBJ1-1, with TRBD1 matching over 7 bases. This CDR3 region has 13 residues. The J segment lost 5 bases and the V segment lost 6 bases, leaving 6 bases of the junction unmatched. Germline assignment: CDR1 MNHEY and CDR2 SVGAGI.